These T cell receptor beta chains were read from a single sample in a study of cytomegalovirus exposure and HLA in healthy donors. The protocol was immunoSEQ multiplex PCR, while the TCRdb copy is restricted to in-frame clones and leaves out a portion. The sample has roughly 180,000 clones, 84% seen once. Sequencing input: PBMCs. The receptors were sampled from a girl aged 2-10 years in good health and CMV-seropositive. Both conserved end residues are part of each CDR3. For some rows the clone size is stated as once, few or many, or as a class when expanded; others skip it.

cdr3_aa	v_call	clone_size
CASSLGASGGGNEQFF	TRBV5-1	.
CSVRSGGAGYGYTF	TRBV29-1	.
CATSRALAEHTYEQYF	TRBV15	.
CASSWEREAFF	TRBV6-1	few
CASSRNRPSYEQYF	TRBV28	.
CASSGPSENSYNEQFF	TRBV6-1	.
CASSDTGQAPNYEQYF	TRBV6-4	once
CASERGMLETQYF	TRBV2	.
CATARGTQETQYF	TRBV6-5	.
CASSRRWCPGGHYSYEQYF	TRBV21-1	.
CAVTSGGGYTF	TRBV19	.
CASSYSRGGRYEQYF	TRBV6-5	once
CASSLWGDRGPYEQYF	TRBV11-3	.
CASSYLPGQGAPYEQYF	TRBV5-6	.
CASSKWDWAGGTEAFF	TRBV5-8	.
CASSMDSSFSGANVLTF	TRBV28	once
CASAFTPTGADTQYF	TRBV5-1	.